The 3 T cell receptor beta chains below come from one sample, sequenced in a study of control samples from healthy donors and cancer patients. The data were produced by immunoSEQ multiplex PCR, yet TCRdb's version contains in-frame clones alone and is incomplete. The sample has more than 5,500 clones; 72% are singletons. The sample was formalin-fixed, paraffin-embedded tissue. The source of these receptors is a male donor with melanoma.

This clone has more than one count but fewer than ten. Here the CDR3 DNA reads TGTGCCAGCAGTAACGGACAGGCCCGTTCGGGCGAGCAGTACTTC. Its protein is CASSNGQARSGEQYF. The genes are TRBV28 and TRBJ2-7; 7 bases line up with TRBD1. This CDR3 region has 15 residues. Losses at the gene ends were 5 bases for V and 6 bases for J; bases not matched to a gene: 13. Germline V gene lookup returns CDR1 MDHEN and CDR2 SYDVKM.

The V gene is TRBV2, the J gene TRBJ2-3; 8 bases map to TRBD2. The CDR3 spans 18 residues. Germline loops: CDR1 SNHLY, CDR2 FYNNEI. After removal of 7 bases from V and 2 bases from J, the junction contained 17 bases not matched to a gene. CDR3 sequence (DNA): TGTGCCAGCACCAACAGTCCCCCCAGCGGGAGATTCACAGATACGCAGTATTTT. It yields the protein CASTNSPPSGRFTDTQYF.

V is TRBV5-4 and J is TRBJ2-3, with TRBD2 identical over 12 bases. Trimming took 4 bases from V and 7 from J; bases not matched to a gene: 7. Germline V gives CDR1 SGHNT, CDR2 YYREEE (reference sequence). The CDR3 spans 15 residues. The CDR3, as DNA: TGTGCCAGCAGCCCTCGGACTAGCGGGACCCATACGCAGTATTTT. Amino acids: CASSPRTSGTHTQYF. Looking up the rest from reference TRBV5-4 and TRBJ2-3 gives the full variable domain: ETGVTQSPTHLIKTRGQQVTLRCSSQSGHNTVSWYQQALGQGPQFIFQYYREEENGRGNFPPRFSGLQFPNYSSELNVNALELDDSALYLCASSPRTSGTHTQYFGPGTRLTVL.